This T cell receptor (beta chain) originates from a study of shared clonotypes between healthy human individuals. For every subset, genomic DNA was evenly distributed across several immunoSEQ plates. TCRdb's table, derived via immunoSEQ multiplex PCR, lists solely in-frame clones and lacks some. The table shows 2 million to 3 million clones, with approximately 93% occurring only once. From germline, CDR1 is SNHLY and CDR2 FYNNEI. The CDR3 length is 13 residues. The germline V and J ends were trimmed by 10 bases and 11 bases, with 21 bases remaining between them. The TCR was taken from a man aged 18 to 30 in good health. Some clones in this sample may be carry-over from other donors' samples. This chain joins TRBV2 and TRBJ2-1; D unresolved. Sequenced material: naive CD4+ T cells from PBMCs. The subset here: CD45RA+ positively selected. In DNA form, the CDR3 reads TGTGCCACCGGGCTCACAACCGGCCCCAAGCAGTTCTTC. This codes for CATGLTTGPKQFF.